This T cell receptor (beta chain) was recorded in a study of T cell repertoires in cytomegalovirus infection. Study-level background: Carrying CMV and the relevant HLA type showed in public TCR beta signatures. Study-wide findings and caveats: CMV-specific TCR beta clonotypes restricted by HLA-C dominated the ex vivo response.

MiXCR, run by TCRdb on the reads, gives a single entry per CDR3 protein. The sample has 250,000 to 350,000 distinct CDR3 sequences, about 26% seen once; the top ten hold approximately 15%. A remark on this clonotype: Its specificity is unknown.

The clonotype originates from a human donor in good health (CMV status not recorded). Some clones in this sample may be carry-over from other donors' samples. Specimen: PBMCs.

CDR3 coding DNA: TGTGCCAGCAGCCAAAATACCAATCAAGTTAATGAAAAACTGTTTTTT. Protein sequence: CASSQNTNQVNEKLFF. The chain uses TRBV7-2 and TRBJ1-4; no clear D gene. The CDR3 sequence is 16 residues long. V dropped 5 bases and J dropped 4 bases, with 17 bases sitting between them. Germline-derived CDR1 and CDR2 are SGHTA and FQGNSA.